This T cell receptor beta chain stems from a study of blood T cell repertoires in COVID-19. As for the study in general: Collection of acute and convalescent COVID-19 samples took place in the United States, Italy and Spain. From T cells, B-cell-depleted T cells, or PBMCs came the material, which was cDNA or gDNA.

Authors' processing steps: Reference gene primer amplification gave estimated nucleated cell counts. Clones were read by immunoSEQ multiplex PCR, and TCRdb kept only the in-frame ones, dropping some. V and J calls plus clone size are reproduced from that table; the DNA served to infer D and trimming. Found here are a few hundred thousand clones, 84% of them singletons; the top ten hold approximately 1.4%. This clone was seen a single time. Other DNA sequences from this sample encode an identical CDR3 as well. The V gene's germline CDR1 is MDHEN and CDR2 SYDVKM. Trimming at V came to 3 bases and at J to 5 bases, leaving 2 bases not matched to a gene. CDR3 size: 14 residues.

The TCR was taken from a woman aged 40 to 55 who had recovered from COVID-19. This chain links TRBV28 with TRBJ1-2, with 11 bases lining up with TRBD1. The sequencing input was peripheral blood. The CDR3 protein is CASSLGTGGYGYTF. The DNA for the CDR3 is TGTGCCAGCAGTTTGGGGACAGGGGGTTATGGCTACACCTTC.